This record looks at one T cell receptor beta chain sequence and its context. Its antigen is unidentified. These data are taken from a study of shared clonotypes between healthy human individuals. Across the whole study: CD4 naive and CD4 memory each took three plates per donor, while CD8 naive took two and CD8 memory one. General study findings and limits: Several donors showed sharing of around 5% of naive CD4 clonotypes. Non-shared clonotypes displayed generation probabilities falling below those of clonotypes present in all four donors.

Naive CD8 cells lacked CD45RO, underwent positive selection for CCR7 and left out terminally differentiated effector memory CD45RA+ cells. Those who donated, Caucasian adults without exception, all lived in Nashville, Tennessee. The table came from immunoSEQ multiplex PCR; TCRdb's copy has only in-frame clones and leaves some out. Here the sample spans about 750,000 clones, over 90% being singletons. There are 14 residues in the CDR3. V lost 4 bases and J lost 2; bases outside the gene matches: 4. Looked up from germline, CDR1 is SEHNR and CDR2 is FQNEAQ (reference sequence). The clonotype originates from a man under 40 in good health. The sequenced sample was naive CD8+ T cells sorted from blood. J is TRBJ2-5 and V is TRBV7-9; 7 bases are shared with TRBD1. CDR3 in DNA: TGTGCCAGCAGCTCCGGGACAGCACAAGAGACCCAGTACTTC. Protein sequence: CASSSGTAQETQYF.